Shown below are 31 T cell receptor beta chains from a single sample sequenced in a study of shared clonotypes between healthy human individuals. Only CD45RO-negative cells positively selected for CCR7 counted as naive CD8 cells, so terminally differentiated effector memory CD45RA+ cells were excluded. Profiled with immunoSEQ multiplex PCR; TCRdb holds only in-frame clones, not every one. The repertoire holds some 2.1 million clones, roughly 93% seen once, with about 1.7% in the top ten. Sequencing was carried out using naive CD8+ T cells from PBMCs. These receptors were taken from a man younger than 30 in good health. Some clones in this sample may be carry-over from other donors' samples.

The CDR3 region has the DNA TGCGCCAGCAGCCCTAGCGGGAGGGCCACCGGGGAGCTGTTTTTT. It codes for CASSPSGRATGELFF. The rearrangement links TRBV5-1 to TRBJ2-2, with 12 nucleotides matching TRBD2. Per the germline V gene, CDR1 is SGHRS and CDR2 is YFSETQ. This CDR3 region has 15 residues. J was trimmed by 4 bases and V by 4 bases; bases with no gene match: 2.

Comment on this clone: This sample also contains other DNA sequences that code for the same CDR3. The chain carries TRBV19 and TRBJ2-2; 7 nucleotides align to TRBD1. This CDR3 spans 15 amino acids. Germline CDR1 is LNHDA and CDR2 is SQIVND (reference sequence). V shed 1 base and J 1 base; nucleotides not matched to a gene: 0. The CDR3 here is CASSIGQGNTGELFF. DNA of the CDR3: TGTGCCAGTAGTATAGGACAGGGGAACACCGGGGAGCTGTTTTTT. The whole variable domain, filled in from reference TRBV19 and TRBJ2-2, reads DGGITQSPKYLFRKEGQNVTLSCEQNLNHDAMYWYRQDPGQGLRLIYYSQIVNDFQKGDIAEGYSVSREKKESFPLTVTSAQKNPTAFYLCASSIGQGNTGELFFGEGSRLTVL.

The rearrangement joins TRBV27 to TRBJ2-7; D could derive from TRBD1 or TRBD2 (6 bases each). CDR1 is MNHEY and CDR2 is SMNVEV in the germline V gene (reference sequence). V lost 5 bases and J 2 bases, leaving 25 bases between the germline ends. The CDR3 sequence is 18 residues long. The CDR3 reads CASSGTRPRGELTYEQYF. The CDR3 DNA follows: TGTGCCAGCAGTGGGACGCGTCCGAGGGGGGAGTTAACCTACGAGCAGTACTTC.

The chain recombines TRBV9 with TRBJ2-1, with 9 bases aligning to TRBD1. CDR1 SGDLS and CDR2 YYNGEE come from the germline V gene. V trimming: 0 bases; J trimming: 7 bases; junction bases outside the gene matches: 5. The CDR3 totals 15 residues. In nucleotides, the CDR3 is TGTGCCAGCAGCGTAGAACAGGGGGCTTTAAATGAGCAGTTCTTC. This gives the protein CASSVEQGALNEQFF.

The V gene is TRBV7-9, the J gene TRBJ2-7, with TRBD1 identical over 10 bases. The CDR3 is 15 residues long. Trimming removed 5 bases from V and 2 bases from J; junction bases left unmatched: 6. Looked up from germline, CDR1 is SEHNR and CDR2 is FQNEAQ (reference sequence). DNA for the CDR3: TGTGCCAGCAGCCCCGGGACAGGGGTCCCCTACGAGCAGTACTTC. Translated: CASSPGTGVPYEQYF.

The chain carries TRBV4-1 and TRBJ2-7, with D tentatively TRBD2 (6 bases). CDR1 and CDR2 from the germline V gene are MGHRA and YSYEKL. The CDR3 runs 18 residues. Trimming stripped 4 bases from V and 2 bases from J, with 24 bases between. The CDR3 nucleotides read TGCGCCAGCAGCCTTAACCCCGTCGAGGGACTCGCACCCTACGAGCAGTACTTC. Amino acids: CASSLNPVEGLAPYEQYF.

The chain is built from TRBV19 and TRBJ1-5; TRBD1 is a possible D gene (5 bases). Germline CDR1 is LNHDA and CDR2 is SQIVND (reference sequence). This CDR3 comprises 18 residues. V lost 4 bases and J 3 bases, leaving 22 bases between the germline ends. CDR3 DNA: TGTGCCAGTAGTACCGGTGGGGGACCCGGGTATTACAATCAGCCCCAGCATTTT. This sequence encodes CASSTGGGPGYYNQPQHF.

This chain joins TRBV4-2 and TRBJ2-3; weak D call: TRBD1 (5 bases). The V and J ends lost 1 base and 10 bases respectively, with 15 bases between them. This CDR3 spans 14 amino acids. Per germline, CDR1 LGHNA and CDR2 YNFKEQ. CDR3 bases: TGTGCCAGCAGCCAAGCCCTTGTGGGGCCCCCGCAGTATTTT. Amino acid sequence: CASSQALVGPPQYF.

The chain recombines TRBV9 with TRBJ2-1, with TRBD2 as a possible D gene (5 bases). This CDR3 contains 14 residues. Trimming shortened V by 3 bases and J by 4 bases, and 11 bases separated the two germline ends. Germline CDR1 is SGDLS and CDR2 is YYNGEE. CDR3 nucleotides: TGTGCCAGCAGCGGAACGGGAAATTACAATGAGCAGTTCTTC. Its protein product is CASSGTGNYNEQFF. Filled out from reference TRBV9 and TRBJ2-1, the complete variable domain reads DSGVTQTPKHLITATGQRVTLRCSPRSGDLSVYWYQQSLDQGLQFLIQYYNGEERAKGNILERFSAQQFPDLHSELNLSSLELGDSALYFCASSGTGNYNEQFFGPGTRLTVL.

The rearrangement joins TRBV9 to TRBJ2-1, with TRBD1 identical over 7 bases. Germline V gene lookup returns CDR1 SGDLS and CDR2 YYNGEE. Trimming at V came to 3 bases and at J to 9 bases, leaving 9 bases not matched to a gene. The CDR3 length is 14 residues. CDR3 coding DNA: TGTGCCAGCAGCGGGCGACAGGGATGGGGTGAGCAGTTCTTC. Translating gives CASSGRQGWGEQFF.

V and J are TRBV9 and TRBJ2-1; maybe TRBD2 (6 bases). V lost 3 bases and J 4 bases, leaving 17 bases between the germline ends. CDR1 is SGDLS and CDR2 is YYNGEE in the germline V gene. The CDR3 consists of 16 residues. The CDR3 sequence: CASSEDGRGRYNEQFF. The CDR3 region has the DNA TGTGCCAGCAGCGAAGACGGGAGAGGCCGATACAATGAGCAGTTCTTC.

The chain couples TRBV29-1 to TRBJ2-1, with D perhaps matching TRBD1 or TRBD2 (5 bases each). CDR3 size: 14 residues. The V and J ends lost 0 bases and 8 bases respectively, with 14 bases between them. Germline CDR1 SQVTM, CDR2 ANQGSEA. CDR3 amino acids: CSVEDQGRRDEQFF. CDR3 nucleotides: TGCAGCGTTGAAGATCAGGGACGTAGAGATGAGCAGTTCTTC.

The chain has TRBV5-5 and TRBJ2-3, with TRBD2 matching 10 bases. This CDR3 has 16 residues. Losses at the gene ends were 5 bases for V and 2 bases for J; bases not matched to a gene: 8. CDR1 is SGHKS, CDR2 YYEKEE, per germline (reference sequence). As DNA, the CDR3 is TGTGCCAGCAGGTTAGGACTAGCGGTAATCACAGATACGCAGTATTTT. This translates into CASRLGLAVITDTQYF.

The J gene is TRBJ2-7, the V gene TRBV5-6; 15 nucleotides match TRBD2. V shed 3 bases, J shed 4 bases, and the junction held 8 bases outside the gene matches. The CDR3 is 17 residues long. The V gene's germline CDR1 is SGHDT and CDR2 YYEEEE. The CDR3 bases are TGTGCCAGCAGCTCCGGGACTAGCGGGAGGCCCTATTACGAGCAGTACTTC. Translated: CASSSGTSGRPYYEQYF.

The table lists this clone with a count of one. The chain has TRBV7-2 and TRBJ1-5; perhaps TRBD1 as D (5 bases). Germline lookup yields CDR1 SGHTA and CDR2 FQGNSA. The CDR3 contains 15 residues. V gave up 5 bases and J gave up 3 bases, with 14 bases separating them. The CDR3 loop is CASSDIAGSNQPQHF. The DNA for the CDR3 is TGTGCCAGCAGCGACATTGCAGGGTCCAATCAGCCCCAGCATTTT.

This clone came up a few times. The chain is built from TRBV7-8 and TRBJ1-1; D uncertain. The CDR3 totals 13 residues. CDR1 SGHVS and CDR2 FQNEAQ come from the germline V gene. V was cut by 0 bases and J by 3 bases, with 5 bases left in between. The CDR3 loop is CASSLAADTEAFF. CDR3 sequence (DNA): TGTGCCAGCAGCTTAGCGGCAGACACTGAAGCTTTCTTT.

The V and J genes are TRBV29-1 and TRBJ2-7, with 9 bases identical to TRBD2. J lost 3 bases, V lost 0 bases, and 6 bases had no gene match. Germline CDR1 reads SQVTM; CDR2 reads ANQGSEA. The CDR3 consists of 15 residues. The CDR3 nucleotides are TGCAGCGTTGAAGATGGCGCGGGGGGGGACTACGAGCAGTACTTC. It specifies CSVEDGAGGDYEQYF.

This chain connects TRBV11-1 to TRBJ2-7, with D hard to call. The ends were cut back, 1 base at V and 5 bases at J, with 12 bases in the middle. Germline V gene lookup returns CDR1 SGHAT and CDR2 FQDESV (reference sequence). This CDR3 contains 14 residues. The CDR3 protein is CASSLVAGFNEQYF. DNA for the CDR3: TGTGCCAGCAGCTTAGTCGCAGGTTTCAACGAGCAGTACTTC.

V and J are TRBV29-1 and TRBJ2-5; TRBD2 agrees at 8 bases. The trim removed 1 base at V and 11 bases at J, leaving 9 bases unmatched. There are 13 residues in the CDR3. Looked up from germline, CDR1 is SQVTM and CDR2 is ANQGSEA. CDR3 DNA: TGCAGCGTTGAAGTCGGGAGGGCCGGGGAGCAGTACTTC. This encodes CSVEVGRAGEQYF.

The V and J genes are TRBV19 and TRBJ2-2; the D call may be TRBD1 or TRBD2 (5 bases each). The CDR3 runs to 15 residues. V was trimmed by 5 bases and J by 5 bases, leaving 15 bases between them. Germline lookup yields CDR1 LNHDA and CDR2 SQIVND (reference sequence). The CDR3 loop is CASSGLVWGTGELFF. The CDR3 bases are TGTGCCAGTAGTGGGTTAGTGTGGGGGACCGGGGAGCTGTTTTTT.

The chain joins TRBV21-1 to TRBJ2-5; the table's D gene call, TRBD1, was not cross checked with the DNA. TRBV21-1 is given as a pseudogene. The CDR3 is 14 amino acids. CDR3 nucleotide sequence: TGTGCCAGCAGCAAAAATCCAGGGGGCGAGACCCAGTACTTC. It is translated as CASSKNPGGETQYF.

This chain uses TRBV19 with TRBJ1-2; no clear D. V lost 3 bases and J lost 1, with 6 bases in between. From germline, CDR1 is LNHDA and CDR2 SQIVND (reference sequence). The CDR3 spans 13 residues. CDR3: CASSMRLNYGYTF. CDR3 nucleotide sequence: TGTGCCAGTAGTATGCGACTTAACTATGGCTACACCTTC.

The chain combines TRBV7-2 with TRBJ2-7; 7 bases are shared with TRBD2. The germline V gene has CDR1 SGHTA and CDR2 FQGNSA. CDR3 size: 16 residues. Trimming cost V 4 bases and J 3 bases; bases outside gene matches: 12. This CDR3 is CASSYGPGTTVYEQYF. DNA of the CDR3: TGTGCCAGCAGCTACGGGCCTGGGACTACCGTCTACGAGCAGTACTTC.

The DNA for the CDR3 is TGCGCCAGCTCAGCCGGGGGACCCTACGAGCAGTACTTC. It specifies CASSAGGPYEQYF. This chain links TRBV4-1 with TRBJ2-7, with D possibly matching TRBD2 (6 bases). This CDR3 is built from 13 residues. Germline V gene lookup returns CDR1 MGHRA and CDR2 YSYEKL. The ends were cut back, 8 bases at V and 2 bases at J, with 13 bases in the middle.

The V gene is TRBV6-5, the J gene TRBJ1-1, with TRBD1 as a possible D gene (5 bases). Trimming left V 10 bases short and J 3 bases short, with 15 bases between. Germline loops: CDR1 MNHEY, CDR2 SVGAGI. This CDR3 region has 13 residues. The CDR3 spells CATNSRGDTEAFF. The CDR3, as DNA: TGTGCCACCAATAGTCGGGGGGACACTGAAGCTTTCTTT.

The gene calls are TRBV7-6 and TRBJ2-7; perhaps TRBD1 as D (6 bases). The V and J ends lost 3 bases and 5 bases respectively, with 14 bases between them. Germline CDR1 and CDR2: SGHVS and FNYEAQ. The CDR3 is 14 amino acids. The CDR3 nucleotides read TGTGCCAGCAGCTTGGACAGAAGCGAGAACGAGCAGTACTTC. Protein product: CASSLDRSENEQYF.

J is TRBJ2-7 and V is TRBV5-1; D ambiguous. There are 16 residues in the CDR3. V was cut by 5 bases and J by 5 bases, with 23 bases left in between. Germline lookup yields CDR1 SGHRS and CDR2 YFSETQ. The CDR3 region is CASRIGPTVASDEQYF. The CDR3 nucleotides read TGCGCCAGCAGAATCGGACCCACCGTTGCCTCGGACGAGCAGTACTTC.

This sequence joins TRBV27 and TRBJ2-4; TRBD1 matches at 7 bases. V shed 6 bases, J shed 6 bases, and the junction held 11 bases outside the gene matches. The germline V gene has CDR1 MNHEY and CDR2 SMNVEV (reference sequence). This CDR3 has 15 amino acids. CDR3 coding DNA: TGTGCCAGCAGCCCACCCGGGACAGACAGAAACATTCAGTACTTC. Its protein product is CASSPPGTDRNIQYF.

The genes are TRBV27 and TRBJ1-1; the match to TRBD1 covers 8 bases. CDR1 and CDR2 (germline): MNHEY, SMNVEV (reference sequence). The CDR3 contains 15 residues. V was clipped by 5 bases and J by 0 bases; unmatched bases: 5. The CDR3 sequence: CASSPRTGLNTEAFF. The CDR3 bases are TGTGCCAGCAGTCCTAGGACAGGGCTGAACACTGAAGCTTTCTTT.

The CDR3 nucleotides are TGTGCCAGCAGCTTGGGGCAGGGATGGTCTGGGGCCAACGTCCTGACTTTC. The encoded protein is CASSLGQGWSGANVLTF. The chain joins TRBV5-6 to TRBJ2-6; D is perhaps TRBD1 (5 bases). The CDR3 totals 17 residues. The germline CDR1 and CDR2 sequences are SGHDT and YYEEEE. The germline V and J ends were trimmed by 0 bases and 1 base, with 11 bases remaining between them.

The chain joins TRBV18 to TRBJ2-1; TRBD1 might be the D (5 bases). The ends were cut back, 4 bases at V and 5 bases at J, with 18 bases in the middle. Germline loops: CDR1 KGHSH, CDR2 LQKENI. The CDR3 sequence is 16 residues long. The CDR3 nucleotides read TGTGCCAGCTCACGAAGCCAGGGCCCTACGGACAATGAGCAGTTCTTC. Encoded protein: CASSRSQGPTDNEQFF.